Listed below are T cell receptor beta chains from one sample, sequenced in a study of CD8+ T cells in alopecia areata. The method was immunoSEQ multiplex PCR; TCRdb's version includes in-frame clones alone and lacks a portion of them. The profile shows hundreds of thousands of clones, roughly 69% of them singletons. The source material was CD4+ T cells sorted from blood, sampled at week 0. The source is a human donor with alopecia areata. Both conserved end residues are part of each CDR3. A D gene is named only where the DNA matches it firmly. For some rows the clone size is stated as once, few or many, or as a class when expanded; others skip it.

j_gene | d_gene | v_gene | abundance | CDR3nt | CDR3aa
TRBJ2-7 | - | TRBV5-1 | few | TGCGCCAGCAGCTGGGGGAGAGGGGCGCTCGACGAGCAGTACTTC | CASSWGRGALDEQYF
TRBJ1-6 | - | TRBV4-1 | few | TGCGCCAGCAGCCCGTTATATGGATCACCCCTCCACTTT | CASSPLYGSPLHF
TRBJ2-7 | - | TRBV7-9 | - | TGTGCCAGCTCGGACACAGCCTACGAGCAGTACTTC | CASSDTAYEQYF
TRBJ1-5 | TRBD1 | TRBV25-1 | - | TGTGCCAGCAGTCCCGGGACAGGGGGCTTGCCCCAGCATTTT | CASSPGTGGLPQHF
TRBJ1-5 | TRBD1 | TRBV28 | - | TGTGCCAGCAGGGACAGGGGTATTCGGAGCGATCAGCCCCAGCATTTT | CASRDRGIRSDQPQHF
TRBJ2-1 | TRBD1 | TRBV7-9 | - | TGTGCCAGCAGCCGGACCGGGACAGGGATCTCCTACAATGAGCAGTTCTTC | CASSRTGTGISYNEQFF
TRBJ1-1 | - | TRBV6-5 | - | TGTGCCAGCAGTTACTTTCAAAGGAACACTGAAGCTTTCTTT | CASSYFQRNTEAFF
TRBJ2-1 | TRBD1 | TRBV25-1 | - | TGTGCCAGCAGTGAACCCGGACAGGGTCGGGCATTCTTC | CASSEPGQGRAFF
TRBJ2-2 | - | TRBV29-1 | - | TGCAGCGCTTCCCGGGACACCACCGGGGAGCTGTTTTTT | CSASRDTTGELFF
TRBJ2-5 | TRBD2 | TRBV7-2 | few | TGTGCCAGCAGCTTAACGGGACTACCAGAGACCCAGTACTTC | CASSLTGLPETQYF
TRBJ1-3 | - | TRBV7-6 | - | TGTGCCAGCAGCTTAGAGGGGAATTTGGGAAACACCATATATTTT | CASSLEGNLGNTIYF
TRBJ1-2 | - | TRBV7-8 | few | TGTGCCAGCAGCTATGGCGGGACTCCTAATGGCTACACCTTC | CASSYGGTPNGYTF
TRBJ2-3 | - | TRBV25-1 | few | TGTGCCAGCAGCCGAGGCACAGATACGCAGTATTTT | CASSRGTDTQYF
TRBJ2-1 | TRBD2 | TRBV29-1 | - | TGCAGCGCTGGGAGGGACTCCTACAATGAGCAGTTCTTC | CSAGRDSYNEQFF
TRBJ2-3 | - | TRBV9 | - | TGTGCCAGCAGCGTGGAGAGCACAGATACGCAGTATTTT | CASSVESTDTQYF
TRBJ1-2 | - | TRBV2 | once | TGTGCCAGCAGTGTGGGGACGAGGGGCTACACCTTC | CASSVGTRGYTF
TRBJ2-5 | - | TRBV5-1 | - | TGCGCCAGCAGCTTTTTAGAGACCCAGTACTTC | CASSFLETQYF
TRBJ1-6 | - | TRBV30 | - | TGTGCCTGGAGTGATTACAGGGATAGCTCCTATAATTCACCCCTCCACTTT | CAWSDYRDSSYNSPLHF
TRBJ1-2 | - | TRBV27 | few | TGTGCCAGCAGTCCCCGTGTCCTCGGGGATGGCTACACCTTC | CASSPRVLGDGYTF
TRBJ1-2 | - | TRBV29-1 | - | TGCAGCGTACAAACAGGGATTAACTATGGCTACACCTTC | CSVQTGINYGYTF
TRBJ2-2 | - | TRBV6-5 | - | TGTGCCAGCAGCCCCAGGGGAGTATACACCGGGGAGCTGTTTTTT | CASSPRGVYTGELFF
TRBJ1-2 | - | TRBV10-2 | few | TGCGCCAGCAGTGAATTCGTGCTCTATGGCTACACCTTC | CASSEFVLYGYTF
TRBJ1-1 | - | TRBV5-6 | - | TGTGCCAGCAGCCCAGGGATTTGGGGCACTGAAGCTTTCTTT | CASSPGIWGTEAFF
TRBJ2-3 | - | TRBV11-2 | - | TGTGCCAGCAGCTTACCTGGCACAGATACGCAGTATTTT | CASSLPGTDTQYF
TRBJ1-1 | - | TRBV7-3 | few | TGTGCCAGCAGCATCCAAGGAGGGTTTGCCACTGAAGCTTTCTTT | CASSIQGGFATEAFF
TRBJ2-5 | - | TRBV4-1 | few | TGCGCCAGCAGCCTCGGGACGTTCCAAGAGACCCAGTACTTC | CASSLGTFQETQYF
TRBJ1-2 | - | TRBV7-2 | - | TGTGCCAGCAGCCCAGGACAACCCTCCTCTAACTATGGCTACACCTTC | CASSPGQPSSNYGYTF
TRBJ2-2 | - | TRBV5-6 | - | TGTGCCAGCAGCTTATCGAGAGGGAGGCGGAGCACCGGGGAGCTGTTTTTT | CASSLSRGRRSTGELFF
TRBJ2-1 | - | TRBV20-1 | - | TGCAGTGCTAGCCTCCTCAATGAGCAGTTCTTC | CSASLLNEQFF
TRBJ2-7 | - | TRBV7-2 | - | TGTGCCAGCAGCCCAACACTAGGACCCTACGAGCAGTACTTC | CASSPTLGPYEQYF